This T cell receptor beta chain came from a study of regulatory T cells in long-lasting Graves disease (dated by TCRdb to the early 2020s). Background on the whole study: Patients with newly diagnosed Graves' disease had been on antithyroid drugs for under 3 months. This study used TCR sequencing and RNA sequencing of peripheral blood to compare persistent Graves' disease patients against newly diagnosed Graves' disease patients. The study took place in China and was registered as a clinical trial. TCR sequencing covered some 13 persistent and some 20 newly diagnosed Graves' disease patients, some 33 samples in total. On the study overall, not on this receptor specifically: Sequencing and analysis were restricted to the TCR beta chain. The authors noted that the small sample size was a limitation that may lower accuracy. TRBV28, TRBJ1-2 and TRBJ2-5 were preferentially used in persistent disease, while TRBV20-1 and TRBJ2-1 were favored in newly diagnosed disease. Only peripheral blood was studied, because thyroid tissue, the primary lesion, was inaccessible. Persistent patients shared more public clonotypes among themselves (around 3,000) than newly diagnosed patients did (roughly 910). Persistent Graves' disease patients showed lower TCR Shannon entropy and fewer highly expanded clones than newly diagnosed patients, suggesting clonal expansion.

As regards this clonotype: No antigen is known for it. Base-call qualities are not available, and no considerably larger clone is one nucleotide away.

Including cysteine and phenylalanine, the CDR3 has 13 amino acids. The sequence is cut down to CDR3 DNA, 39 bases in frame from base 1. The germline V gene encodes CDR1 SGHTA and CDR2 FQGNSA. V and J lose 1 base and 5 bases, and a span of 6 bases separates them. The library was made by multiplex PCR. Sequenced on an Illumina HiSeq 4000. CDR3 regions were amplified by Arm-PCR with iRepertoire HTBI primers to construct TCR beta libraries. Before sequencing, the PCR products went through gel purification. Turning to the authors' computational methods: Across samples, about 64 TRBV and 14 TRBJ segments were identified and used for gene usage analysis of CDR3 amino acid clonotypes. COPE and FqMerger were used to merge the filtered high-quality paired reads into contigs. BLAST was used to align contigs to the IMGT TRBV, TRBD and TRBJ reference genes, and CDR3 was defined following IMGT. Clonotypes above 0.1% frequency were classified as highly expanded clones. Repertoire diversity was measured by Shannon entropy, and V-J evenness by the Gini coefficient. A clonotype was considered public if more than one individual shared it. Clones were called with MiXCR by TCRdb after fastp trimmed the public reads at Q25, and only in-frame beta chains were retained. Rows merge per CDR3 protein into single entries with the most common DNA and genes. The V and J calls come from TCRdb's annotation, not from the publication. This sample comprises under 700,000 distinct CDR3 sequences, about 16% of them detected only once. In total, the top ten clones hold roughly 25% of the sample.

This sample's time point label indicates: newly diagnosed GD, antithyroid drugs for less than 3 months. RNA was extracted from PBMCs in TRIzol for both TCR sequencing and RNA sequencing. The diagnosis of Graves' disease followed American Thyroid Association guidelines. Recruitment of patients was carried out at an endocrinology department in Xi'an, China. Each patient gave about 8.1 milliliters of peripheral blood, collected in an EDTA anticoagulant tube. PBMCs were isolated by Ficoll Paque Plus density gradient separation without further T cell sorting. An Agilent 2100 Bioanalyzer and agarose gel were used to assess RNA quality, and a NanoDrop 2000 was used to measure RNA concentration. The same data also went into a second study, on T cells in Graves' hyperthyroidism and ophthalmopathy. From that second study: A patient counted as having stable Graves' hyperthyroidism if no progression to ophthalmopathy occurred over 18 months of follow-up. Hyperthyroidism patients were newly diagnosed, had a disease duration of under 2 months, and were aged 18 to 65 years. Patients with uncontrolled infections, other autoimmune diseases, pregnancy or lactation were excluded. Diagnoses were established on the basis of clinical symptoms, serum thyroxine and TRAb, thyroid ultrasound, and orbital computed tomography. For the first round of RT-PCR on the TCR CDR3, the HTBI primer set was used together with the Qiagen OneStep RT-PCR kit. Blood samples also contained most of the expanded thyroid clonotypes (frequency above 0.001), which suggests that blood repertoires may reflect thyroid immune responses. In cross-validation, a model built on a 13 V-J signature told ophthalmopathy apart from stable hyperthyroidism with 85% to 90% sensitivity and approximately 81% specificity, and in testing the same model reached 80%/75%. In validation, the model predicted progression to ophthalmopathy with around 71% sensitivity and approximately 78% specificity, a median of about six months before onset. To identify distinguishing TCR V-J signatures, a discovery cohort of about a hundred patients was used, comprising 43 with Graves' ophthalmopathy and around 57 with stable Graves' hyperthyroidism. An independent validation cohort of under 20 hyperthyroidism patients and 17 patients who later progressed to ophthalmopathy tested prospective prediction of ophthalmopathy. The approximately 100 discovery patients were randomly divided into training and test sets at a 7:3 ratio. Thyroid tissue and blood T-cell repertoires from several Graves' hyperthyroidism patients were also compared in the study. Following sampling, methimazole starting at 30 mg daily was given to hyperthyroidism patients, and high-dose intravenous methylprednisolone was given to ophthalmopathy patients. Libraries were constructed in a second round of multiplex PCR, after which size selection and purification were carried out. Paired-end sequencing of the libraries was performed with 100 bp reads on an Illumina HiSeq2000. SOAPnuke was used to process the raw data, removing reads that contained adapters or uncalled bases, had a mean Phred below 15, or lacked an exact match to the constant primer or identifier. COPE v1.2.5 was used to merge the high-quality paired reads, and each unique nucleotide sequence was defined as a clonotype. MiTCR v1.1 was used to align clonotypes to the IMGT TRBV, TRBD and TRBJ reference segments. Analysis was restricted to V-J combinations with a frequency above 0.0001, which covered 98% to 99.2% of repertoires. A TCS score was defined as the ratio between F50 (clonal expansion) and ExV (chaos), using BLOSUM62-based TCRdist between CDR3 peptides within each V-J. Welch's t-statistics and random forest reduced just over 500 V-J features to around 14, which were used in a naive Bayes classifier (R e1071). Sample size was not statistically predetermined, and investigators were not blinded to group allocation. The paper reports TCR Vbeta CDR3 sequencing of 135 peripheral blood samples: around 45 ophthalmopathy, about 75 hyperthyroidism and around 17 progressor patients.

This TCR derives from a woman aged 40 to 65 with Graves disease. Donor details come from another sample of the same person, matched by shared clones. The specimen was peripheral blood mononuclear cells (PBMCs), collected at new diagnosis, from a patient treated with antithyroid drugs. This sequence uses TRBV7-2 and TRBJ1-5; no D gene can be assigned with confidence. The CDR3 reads CASSLERYQPQHF. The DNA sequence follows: TGTGCCAGCAGCTTAGAGAGGTATCAGCCCCAGCATTTT.